Shown below are 20 T cell receptor beta chains from a single sample sequenced in a study of T cells after yellow fever vaccination. TCRdb independently ran MiXCR on the 5' RACE reads; one entry per CDR3 protein. The data show tens of thousands of distinct CDR3 sequences, about an eighth seen once. The input for sequencing was CD8+ T cells not binding an NS4B(214-222) dextramer, sorted from PBMCs, taken approximately 20 days after the first yellow fever vaccination. The receptors were sampled from a man aged 18-30 years who received the YFV17D yellow fever vaccine.

The rearrangement joins TRBV12-3 or TRBV12-4 to TRBJ2-3; maybe TRBD2 (5 bases). Trimming took off 5 bases at V and 1 base at J, with 19 bases between the two ends. The CDR3 spans 17 residues. CDR3 protein: CASSKRTSPARTDTQYF. The DNA of the CDR3 is TGTGCCAGCAGTAAACGCACTAGTCCCGCCCGCACAGATACGCAGTATTTT.

The CDR3 nucleotides are TGTGCCAGCAGTTACTCTGGCAGGCAGGACGAGCAGTACGTC. This codes for CASSYSGRQDEQYV. The chain links TRBV6-2 or TRBV6-3 to TRBJ2-7; D is ambiguous. Germline CDR1 is MNHEY and CDR2 is SVGEGT. The CDR3 has 14 amino acids. V lost 0 bases, J lost 5 bases, and 11 bases lay in between.

The genes are TRBV5-5 and TRBJ2-3; D is possibly TRBD1 (6 bases). Trimming removed 0 bases at V and 5 bases at J, with 19 bases between. The CDR3 sequence is 17 residues long. Germline CDR1 is SGHKS and CDR2 is YYEKEE (reference sequence). CDR3 coding DNA: TGTGCCAGCAGCTTGGAGCACCCAGGGAGAGGGGGAGATACGCAGTATTTT. The encoded protein is CASSLEHPGRGGDTQYF.

In this sample, this clonotype turned up a few times. The chain carries TRBV4-1 and TRBJ2-5; D is perhaps TRBD1 (6 bases). The CDR3 contains 15 residues. The germline gives CDR1 MGHRA, CDR2 YSYEKL. The V end lost 2 bases, the J end lost 3 bases, and 13 bases lay between the germline ends. This chain's CDR3 is CASSQNPRGEETQYF. CDR3 coding DNA: TGCGCCAGCAGCCAAAACCCCAGGGGTGAAGAGACCCAGTACTTC.

This clonotype showed up just a few times. This chain joins TRBV20-1 and TRBJ2-3; D remains unclear. Trimming took off 0 bases at V and 7 bases at J, with 20 bases between the two ends. Germline assignment: CDR1 DFQATT and CDR2 SNEGSKA (reference sequence). CDR3 length: 16 residues. In DNA form, the CDR3 reads TGCAGTGCTAGAGATAGGAATGCCCCACAAGGGAATACGCAGTATTTT. It encodes CSARDRNAPQGNTQYF.

This clonotype was counted between two and nine times. J is TRBJ2-7 and V is TRBV28; possibly TRBD2 for D (5 bases). V lost 6 bases and J lost 0, with 15 bases in between. The CDR3 covers 15 residues. Germline loops: CDR1 MDHEN, CDR2 SYDVKM. DNA of the CDR3: TGTGCCAGCAGCCCTTTAGGGAGTTCCTCCTACGAGCAGTACGTC. It codes for CASSPLGSSSYEQYV.

This clonotype was seen a handful of times. The CDR3 region is CAAQGGSSYEQYF. The CDR3 bases are TGTGCCGCCCAGGGAGGGAGCTCCTACGAGCAGTACTTC. This chain uses TRBV6-1 with TRBJ2-7; TRBD2 matches 7 bases. After removal of 11 bases from V and 0 bases from J, the junction contained 7 bases not matched to a gene. CDR3 length: 13 amino acids. CDR1 is MNHNS, CDR2 SASEGT, per germline.

This clonotype showed up just a few times. The chain carries TRBV5-1 and TRBJ2-5; D may be TRBD1 or TRBD2 (6 bases each). This CDR3 is built from 15 residues. V lost 3 bases and J lost 2, with 14 bases in between. The germline gives CDR1 SGHRS, CDR2 YFSETQ. In nucleotides, the CDR3 is TGCGCCAGCAGCTCTTTGGAGGGGGGTCAAGAGACCCAGTACTTC. Translation gives CASSSLEGGQETQYF.

This clonotype came up a few times. Here the CDR3 reads CASSGGDFYGYTF. The DNA for the CDR3 is TGTGCCAGCAGTGGGGGGGACTTCTATGGCTACACCTTC. The chain carries TRBV12-3 or TRBV12-4 and TRBJ1-2, with D possibly matching TRBD1 (5 bases). CDR3 size: 13 residues. Trimming stripped 5 bases from V and 4 bases from J, with 11 bases between.

Here the CDR3 DNA reads TGTGCCAGCTCCTCGGGCCAGGGTTATCAGCCCCAGCATTTT. It is translated as CASSSGQGYQPQHF. V gene TRBV7-2 combines with J gene TRBJ1-5, with D possibly being TRBD1 (5 bases). V was clipped by 8 bases and J by 5 bases, with 16 bases between them. This CDR3 contains 14 residues. CDR1 is SGHTA, CDR2 FQGNSA, per germline.

This clonotype was detected many times. The chain recombines TRBV29-1 with TRBJ2-4; the D is unclear. V was shortened by 4 bases and J by 3 bases, with 10 bases between the two germline ends. The CDR3 has 13 amino acids. CDR1 and CDR2 from the germline V gene are SQVTM and ANQGSEA. The CDR3 is CSVVILDKNIQYF. The CDR3 DNA is TGCAGCGTTGTGATCTTGGACAAAAACATTCAGTACTTC.

The chain has TRBV29-1 and TRBJ1-2; possible D gene TRBD1, 5 bases. V lost 3 bases and J lost 4, with 12 bases in between. The CDR3 totals 13 residues. CDR1 is SQVTM and CDR2 is ANQGSEA in the germline V gene. CDR3: CSVDGGSRYGYTF. The CDR3 bases are TGCAGCGTTGATGGGGGTTCCCGCTATGGCTACACCTTC.

This clonotype occurred a few times. The CDR3, as DNA: TGTGCTTCAGTTAAGCCGGACAATGAGCAGTTCTTC. Encoded protein: CASVKPDNEQFF. V gene TRBV5-4 combines with J gene TRBJ2-1; no reliable D call. Germline values: CDR1 SGHNT, CDR2 YYREEE (reference sequence). This CDR3 contains 12 residues.

Only a few counts were recorded for this clonotype. A much bigger clone sits one base away, suggesting this may be a read error. V is TRBV15 and J is TRBJ2-3; D might be TRBD2 (5 bases). The V gene lost 0 bases and the J gene lost 2 bases, with 12 bases spanning the gap. This CDR3 region has 16 residues. Germline V gene lookup returns CDR1 LNHNV and CDR2 YYDKDF (reference sequence). Written as DNA, the CDR3 is TGTGCCACCAGCAGAGATCAAGGGAGAGTCACAGATACGCAGTATTTT. This translates into CATSRDQGRVTDTQYF.

In this sample, this clonotype turned up a few times. The genes are TRBV5-1 and TRBJ2-5, with D maybe TRBD2 (6 bases). The CDR3 extends over 13 amino acids. Trimming shortened V by 0 bases and J by 5 bases, and 8 bases separated the two germline ends. The germline V gene has CDR1 SGHRS and CDR2 YFSETQ. The CDR3 protein is CASSLEEGETQYF. The CDR3 nucleotides are TGCGCCAGCAGCTTGGAGGAGGGGGAGACCCAGTACTTC.

There are a few counts of this clonotype. The chain couples TRBV11-3 to TRBJ2-3; D could derive from TRBD1 or TRBD2 (6 bases each). Deletions cut 8 bases from V and 2 bases from J, with 17 bases between. The CDR3 has 15 residues. Germline V gene sequence: CDR1 SGHNT, CDR2 YENEEA. The CDR3 DNA reads TGTGCCAGCGGAGGGGGGAAATCCCTCACAGATACGCAGTATTTT. Encoded protein: CASGGGKSLTDTQYF.

This chain joins TRBV5-1 and TRBJ1-1; possibly TRBD1 for D (5 bases). Germline V gene lookup returns CDR1 SGHRS and CDR2 YFSETQ. The CDR3 covers 16 residues. V was pared by 0 bases and J by 3 bases, with 15 bases between. Here the CDR3 DNA reads TGCGCCAGCAGCTTGGACCCTCATGGGGGAGACACTGAAGCTTTCTTT. Translating it yields CASSLDPHGGDTEAFF.

This clonotype was observed a handful of times. The rearrangement links TRBV6-1 to TRBJ2-1; 7 bases are a match to TRBD2. Germline loops: CDR1 MNHNS, CDR2 SASEGT. V lost 6 bases to trimming and J lost 7 bases; unmatched junction nucleotides: 3. This CDR3 comprises 12 residues. In nucleotides, the CDR3 is TGTGCCAGCAGAGCGGGGCCTAATGAGCAGTTCTTC. This sequence encodes CASRAGPNEQFF.

This clonotype occurred a few times. This chain joins TRBV4-1 and TRBJ2-6; D is ambiguous. The CDR3 loop spans 18 amino acids. Germline loops: CDR1 MGHRA, CDR2 YSYEKL. V dropped 2 bases and J dropped 4 bases, with 18 bases sitting between them. The CDR3 loop is CASSQPFLGPQGANVLTF. DNA of the CDR3: TGCGCCAGCAGCCAACCCTTTTTAGGTCCGCAAGGGGCCAACGTCCTGACTTTC.

This clonotype was counted only a few times. The V call is TRBV5-5, the J call TRBJ1-1, with D possibly TRBD1 on 6 matching bases. Trimming removed 0 bases from V and 5 bases from J, with 11 bases in between. Germline loops: CDR1 SGHKS, CDR2 YYEKEE (reference sequence). The CDR3 has 14 amino acids. The chain's CDR3 is CASSLGGRGTEAFF. The CDR3 bases are TGTGCCAGCAGCTTGGGCGGGAGGGGGACTGAAGCTTTCTTT. Complete variable domain (other parts from reference TRBV5-5 and TRBJ1-1): DAGVTQSPTHLIKTRGQQVTLRCSPISGHKSVSWYQQVLGQGPQFIFQYYEKEERGRGNFPDRFSARQFPNYSSELNVNALLLGDSALYLCASSLGGRGTEAFFGQGTRLTVV.